These 26 T cell receptor beta chains share one sample of origin, sequenced in a study of blood T cell repertoires in COVID-19. Only in-frame clones appear in the TCRdb table, and some are missing; sequencing was by immunoSEQ multiplex PCR. The sample comprises roughly 380,000 clones, about nine tenths of which are singletons, and 0.85% to 1.3% rests with the top ten. The sequenced material came from PBMCs or T cells enriched from blood (not recorded which). The receptors come from a woman younger than 45 who had been exposed to COVID-19.

The chain has TRBV7-2 and TRBJ1-2; no definite D call. This CDR3 is built from 14 residues. The V gene's germline CDR1 is SGHTA and CDR2 FQGNSA. The V gene lost 1 base and the J gene lost 0 bases, with 6 bases spanning the gap. The CDR3 nucleotides are TGTGCCAGCAGCTTAGACGGAGCTAACTATGGCTACACCTTC. Its translation is CASSLDGANYGYTF.

V usage is TRBV19 and J usage is TRBJ2-1, with 15 bases fitting TRBD2. After removal of 5 bases from V and 7 bases from J, the junction contained 6 bases not matched to a gene. The CDR3 loop spans 16 amino acids. Germline V gene sequence: CDR1 LNHDA, CDR2 SQIVND (reference sequence). The CDR3 reads CASSRTSGRAGNEQFF. In DNA, the CDR3 is TGTGCCAGTAGTCGGACTAGCGGGAGGGCTGGGAATGAGCAGTTCTTC.

This sequence joins TRBV5-1 and TRBJ2-1; 11 nucleotides line up with TRBD2. Germline CDR1 is SGHRS and CDR2 is YFSETQ. The CDR3 is 16 amino acids. J gave up 5 bases and V 4 bases, and 8 bases lay outside the gene matches. The CDR3 sequence is CASSPWTSGPNNEQFF. DNA of the CDR3: TGCGCCAGCAGCCCTTGGACTAGCGGGCCGAACAATGAGCAGTTCTTC.

The genes are TRBV11-2 and TRBJ2-1, with TRBD1 identical over 9 bases. Trimming cost V 3 bases and J 4 bases; bases outside gene matches: 4. This CDR3 has 15 residues. Germline loops: CDR1 SGHAT, CDR2 FQNNGV. CDR3 protein: CASSFGTGTYNEQFF. CDR3 DNA sequence: TGTGCCAGCAGCTTTGGGACAGGGACTTACAATGAGCAGTTCTTC.

In its sample, this clone was seen once. The chain links TRBV2 to TRBJ2-3; D not resolved. The CDR3 runs to 13 residues. Germline V gene data show CDR1 as SNHLY and CDR2 as FYNNEI. Written as DNA, the CDR3 is TGTACCTACTTGGAGCGAAGCACAGATACGCAGTATTTT. As protein: CTYLERSTDTQYF.

The chain combines TRBV6-9 with TRBJ2-3; TRBD2 matches 7 bases. The CDR3 extends over 15 amino acids. Trimming removed 3 bases from V and 6 bases from J; junction bases left unmatched: 9. The V gene's germline CDR1 is MNHGY and CDR2 SVAAGI. Here the CDR3 DNA reads TGTGCCAGCAGTTACGGGGCGGGAGTAAGGGATACGCAGTATTTT. This codes for CASSYGAGVRDTQYF.

This chain's CDR3 is CASSLTRGGYEQYF. In DNA form, the CDR3 reads TGTGCCAGCAGTCTGACTCGCGGGGGGTACGAGCAGTACTTC. The rearrangement uses TRBV28 and TRBJ2-7, with TRBD2 identical over 8 bases. The CDR3 covers 14 residues. Germline CDR1 is MDHEN and CDR2 is SYDVKM. Trimming cost V 5 bases and J 4 bases; bases outside gene matches: 7.

In regard to this clone: One end of the junction fails to match germline, which may point to a read error. This chain connects TRBV6-5 to TRBJ2-1; D may be TRBD2 (5 bases). This CDR3 comprises 15 residues. The germline gives CDR1 MNHEY, CDR2 SVGAGI. This chain's CDR3 is CASSYKSSRLPEAVF. The CDR3 DNA follows: TGTGCCAGCAGTTACAAATCCTCTAGACTCCCGGAGGCGGTCTTC.

The rearrangement links TRBV19 to TRBJ2-5, with D perhaps matching TRBD2 (7 bases). The CDR3 contains 13 residues. Germline V gives CDR1 LNHDA, CDR2 SQIVND (reference sequence). The V end was cut by 11 bases, the J end by 2 bases, with 15 bases between. In DNA form, the CDR3 reads TGTGCCGCTGGGGGGGGGCCACAAGAGACCCAGTACTTC. Encoded protein: CAAGGGPQETQYF. Complete variable domain (other parts from reference TRBV19 and TRBJ2-5): DGGITQSPKYLFRKEGQNVTLSCEQNLNHDAMYWYRQDPGQGLRLIYYSQIVNDFQKGDIAEGYSVSREKKESFPLTVTSAQKNPTAFYLCAAGGGPQETQYFGPGTRLLVL.

The chain joins TRBV5-1 to TRBJ2-5; D may be TRBD2 (6 bases). The CDR3 sequence is 16 residues long. V gave up 0 bases and J gave up 5 bases, with 17 bases separating them. Germline loops: CDR1 SGHRS, CDR2 YFSETQ. The CDR3 reads CASSLGRRGPGETQYF. DNA of the CDR3: TGCGCCAGCAGCTTGGGTCGGAGGGGACCAGGGGAGACCCAGTACTTC.

The V and J genes are TRBV7-9 and TRBJ1-3; no clear D. The CDR3 length is 15 residues. The germline CDR1 and CDR2 sequences are SEHNR and FQNEAQ (reference sequence). Trimming stripped 3 bases from V and 0 bases from J, with 9 bases between. The CDR3 sequence: CASSFSPSSGNTIYF. CDR3 nucleotides: TGTGCCAGCAGCTTCTCGCCGAGCTCTGGAAACACCATATATTTT.

This clone has a single count. V usage is TRBV12-2 and J usage is TRBJ1-1; no check of the table's D call, TRBD1, against the DNA was made. TRBV12-2 is shown as a pseudogene. The CDR3 sequence is 15 residues long. DNA for the CDR3: TGTGCAAGTCGCTTAGGGCAGGGGAGAGTTGCTGAAGCTTTCTTT. This sequence encodes CASRLGQGRVAEAFF.

The V gene is TRBV5-1, the J gene TRBJ1-1; 8 bases are shared with TRBD1. V gave up 4 bases and J gave up 1 base; unmatched junction bases: 9. Germline CDR1 and CDR2: SGHRS and YFSETQ. This CDR3 is built from 16 residues. The CDR3 sequence is CASSQILTGENTEAFF. CDR3 DNA sequence: TGCGCCAGCAGCCAAATCCTGACAGGGGAGAACACTGAAGCTTTCTTT. The full variable domain, completed using reference TRBV5-1 and TRBJ1-1, is KAGVTQTPRYLIKTRGQQVTLSCSPISGHRSVSWYQQTPGQGLQFLFEYFSETQRNKGNFPGRFSGRQFSNSRSEMNVSTLELGDSALYLCASSQILTGENTEAFFGQGTRLTVV.

The chain links TRBV5-1 to TRBJ2-3; weak D call: TRBD2 (5 bases). V lost 7 bases to trimming and J lost 6 bases, with 15 bases between them. This CDR3 has 13 amino acids. Germline CDR1 SGHRS, CDR2 YFSETQ. CDR3 region: CASLGSGGDTQYF. Here the CDR3 DNA reads TGCGCCAGCCTTGGGTCAGGAGGTGATACGCAGTATTTT.

The chain combines TRBV6-5 with TRBJ1-1, with D hard to call. Trimming left V 6 bases short and J 0 bases short, with 8 bases between. Germline values: CDR1 MNHEY, CDR2 SVGAGI. CDR3 length equals 13 residues. This CDR3 reads CASSPSLNTEAFF. CDR3 coding DNA: TGTGCCAGCAGCCCCTCTTTGAACACTGAAGCTTTCTTT.

This chain connects TRBV25-1 to TRBJ1-2; 8 bases agree with TRBD1. J was trimmed by 7 bases and V by 5 bases; bases with no gene match: 6. CDR3 size: 13 residues. The germline V gene has CDR1 MGHDK and CDR2 SYGVNS. This CDR3 is CASSTGQGVGYTF. CDR3 sequence (DNA): TGTGCCAGCAGTACAGGACAGGGAGTTGGCTACACCTTC.

The chain carries TRBV7-3 and TRBJ2-1, with 8 bases lining up with TRBD1. Trimming at V came to 5 bases and at J to 7 bases, leaving 4 bases not matched to a gene. Per the germline V gene, CDR1 is SGHTA and CDR2 is FQGTGA. There are 13 residues in the CDR3. The CDR3 is CASSHRGKNEQFF. The CDR3 bases are TGTGCCAGCAGCCACAGGGGGAAGAATGAGCAGTTCTTC.

The chain joins TRBV29-1 to TRBJ2-2; TRBD2 matches 15 bases. V gave up 6 bases and J gave up 0 bases; unmatched junction bases: 5. The germline V gene encodes CDR1 SQVTM and CDR2 ANQGSEA. The CDR3 is 17 amino acids. The DNA of the CDR3 is TGCAGCGTACCGGGACTAGCGGGAGGTTCGAACACCGGGGAGCTGTTTTTT. It is translated as CSVPGLAGGSNTGELFF.

The V gene is TRBV19, the J gene TRBJ2-3; 7 positions agree with TRBD1. V was pared by 5 bases and J by 4 bases, with 3 bases of the junction left unmatched. Germline V lookup: CDR1 LNHDA, CDR2 SQIVND (reference sequence). The CDR3 is 13 residues long. The chain's CDR3 is CASSLGGSDTQYF. The CDR3 coding sequence is TGTGCCAGTAGTCTAGGGGGCTCAGATACGCAGTATTTT.

The chain combines TRBV7-3 with TRBJ2-7; 16 bases fit TRBD2. V lost 5 bases and J lost 6; bases outside the gene matches: 4. This CDR3 is built from 15 residues. Germline-derived CDR1 and CDR2 are SGHTA and FQGTGA. In DNA form, the CDR3 reads TGTGCCAGCAGCCCCGGGACTAGCGGGAGGGGCGAGCAGTACTTC. Its translation: CASSPGTSGRGEQYF.

The rearrangement joins TRBV28 to TRBJ2-7; weak D call: TRBD1 (8 bases). Germline V gives CDR1 MDHEN, CDR2 SYDVKM. The CDR3 consists of 13 residues. Between the trimmed V and J ends, which lost 6 bases and 3 bases, there was a span of 12 bases. CDR3 loop: CASRHRGGYEQYF. The CDR3 DNA is TGTGCCAGCAGGCACAGGGGGGGCTACGAGCAGTACTTC.

The chain recombines TRBV7-9 with TRBJ1-2, with TRBD1 matching 10 bases. Unmatched junction bases numbered 6, after V lost 6 bases and J lost 8 bases. CDR1 is SEHNR and CDR2 is FQNEAQ in the germline V gene (reference sequence). This CDR3 spans 13 amino acids. The CDR3 DNA reads as TGTGCCAGCAGTCGACAGGGGGCTTGGGGCTACACCTTC. Translating gives CASSRQGAWGYTF.

CDR3 protein: CASSDPGQGGGGYTF. The CDR3 DNA is TGTGCCAGCAGTGACCCGGGACAGGGAGGAGGCGGCTACACCTTC. The chain uses TRBV6-4 and TRBJ1-2; TRBD1 aligns across 9 bases. This CDR3 spans 15 amino acids. Germline CDR1 reads MRHNA; CDR2 reads SNTAGT. With V trimmed by 2 bases and J by 8 bases, 9 bases remained unmatched.

V gene TRBV28 combines with J gene TRBJ1-1; 8 bases align to TRBD1. The germline gives CDR1 MDHEN, CDR2 SYDVKM. The CDR3 totals 17 residues. With 5 bases clipped from V and 1 base from J, the junction kept 12 bases outside the gene matches. The CDR3 DNA is TGTGCCAGCAGTGGCTTCCTGGGCAGGGGGCGGAACACTGAAGCTTTCTTT. Its translation: CASSGFLGRGRNTEAFF.

The V gene is TRBV27, the J gene TRBJ2-6; 7 nucleotides agree with TRBD1. Germline CDR1 and CDR2: MNHEY and SMNVEV (reference sequence). This CDR3 has 19 residues. Trimming removed 4 bases from V and 0 bases from J; junction bases left unmatched: 12. The CDR3 DNA follows: TGTGCCAGCAGTTCCCTCGGGGACAGTATACCCTCTGGGGCCAACGTCCTGACTTTC. It is translated as CASSSLGDSIPSGANVLTF.

The rearrangement uses TRBV12-3 or TRBV12-4 and TRBJ1-1, with 10 bases lining up with TRBD1. The CDR3 loop spans 13 amino acids. V was pared by 7 bases and J by 10 bases, with 9 bases of the junction left unmatched. For the CDR3, the DNA is TGTGCCAGCACCTTAGGGACAGGGGAAGGAGCTTTCTTT. Translation gives CASTLGTGEGAFF.